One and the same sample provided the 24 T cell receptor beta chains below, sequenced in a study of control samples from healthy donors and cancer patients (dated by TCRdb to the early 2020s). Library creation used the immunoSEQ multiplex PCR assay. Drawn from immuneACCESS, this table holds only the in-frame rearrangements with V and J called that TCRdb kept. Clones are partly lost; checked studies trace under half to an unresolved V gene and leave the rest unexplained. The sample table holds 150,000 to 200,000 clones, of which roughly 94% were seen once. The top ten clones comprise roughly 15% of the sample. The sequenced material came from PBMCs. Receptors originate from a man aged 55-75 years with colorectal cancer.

In nucleotides, the CDR3 is TGCGCCAGCAGCTTGGGGATCTCTGGAAACACCATATATTTT. Amino acid sequence: CASSLGISGNTIYF. V and J are TRBV5-1 and TRBJ1-3, with D unclear. Trimming stripped 0 bases from V and 0 bases from J, with 4 bases between. The CDR3 has 14 residues. Germline values: CDR1 SGHRS, CDR2 YFSETQ.

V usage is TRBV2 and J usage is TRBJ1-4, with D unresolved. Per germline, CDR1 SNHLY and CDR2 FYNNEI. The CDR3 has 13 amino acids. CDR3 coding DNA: TGTGGAGTTGGGTTTGCAACTAATGAAAAACTGTTTTTT. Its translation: CGVGFATNEKLFF.

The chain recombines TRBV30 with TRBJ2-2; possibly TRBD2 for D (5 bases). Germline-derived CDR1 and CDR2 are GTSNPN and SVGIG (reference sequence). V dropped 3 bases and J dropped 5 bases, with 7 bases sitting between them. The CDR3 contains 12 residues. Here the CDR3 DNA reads TGTGCCTGGAGCCGGGGAACCGGGGAGCTGTTTTTT. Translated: CAWSRGTGELFF.

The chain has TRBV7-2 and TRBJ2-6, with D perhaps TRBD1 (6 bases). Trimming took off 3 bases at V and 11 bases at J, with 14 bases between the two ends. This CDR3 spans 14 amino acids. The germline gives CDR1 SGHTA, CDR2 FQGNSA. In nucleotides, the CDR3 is TGTGCCAGCAGCTTTAACAGGGTTAGAGACGTCCTGACTTTC. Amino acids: CASSFNRVRDVLTF.

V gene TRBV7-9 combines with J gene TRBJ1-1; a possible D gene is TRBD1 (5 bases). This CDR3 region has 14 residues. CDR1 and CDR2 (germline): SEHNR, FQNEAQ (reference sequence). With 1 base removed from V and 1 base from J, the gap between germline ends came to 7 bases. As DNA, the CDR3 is TGTGCCAGCAGCTTAGGGACACCGAACACTGAAGCTTTCTTT. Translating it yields CASSLGTPNTEAFF.

The CDR3 region has the DNA TGCGCCAGCAGCTTCTCCGGGACAGGGACCTATGGCTACACCTTC. Protein: CASSFSGTGTYGYTF. This chain uses TRBV5-1 with TRBJ1-2; TRBD1 matches 9 bases. Per germline, CDR1 SGHRS and CDR2 YFSETQ. The CDR3 runs 15 residues. The trim removed 2 bases at V and 4 bases at J, leaving 6 bases unmatched.

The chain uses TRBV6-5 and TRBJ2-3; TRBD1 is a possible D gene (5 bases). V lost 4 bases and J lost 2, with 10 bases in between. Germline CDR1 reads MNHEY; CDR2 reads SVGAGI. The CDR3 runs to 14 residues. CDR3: CASSSTVNTDTQYF. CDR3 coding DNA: TGTGCCAGCAGTTCGACAGTAAACACAGATACGCAGTATTTT.

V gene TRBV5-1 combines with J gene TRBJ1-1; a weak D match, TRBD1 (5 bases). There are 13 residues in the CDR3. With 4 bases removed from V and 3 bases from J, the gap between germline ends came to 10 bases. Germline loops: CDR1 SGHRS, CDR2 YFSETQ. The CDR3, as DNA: TGCGCCAGCAGCCTGACAGAATACACTGAAGCTTTCTTT. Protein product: CASSLTEYTEAFF.

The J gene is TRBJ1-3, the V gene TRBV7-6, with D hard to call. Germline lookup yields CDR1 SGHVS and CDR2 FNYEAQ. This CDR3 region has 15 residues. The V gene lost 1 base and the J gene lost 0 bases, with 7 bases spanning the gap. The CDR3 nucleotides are TGTGCCAGCAGCTTAGGGCTGTTCTCTGGAAACACCATATATTTT. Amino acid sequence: CASSLGLFSGNTIYF.

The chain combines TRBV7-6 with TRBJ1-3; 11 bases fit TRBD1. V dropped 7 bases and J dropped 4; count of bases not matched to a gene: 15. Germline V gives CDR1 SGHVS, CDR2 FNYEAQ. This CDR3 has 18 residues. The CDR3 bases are TGTGCCAGCACCGAACGTATCGGACAGGGGGCGTCCGGAAACACCATATATTTT. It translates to CASTERIGQGASGNTIYF. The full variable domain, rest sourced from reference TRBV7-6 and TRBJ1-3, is GAGVSQSPRYKVTKRGQDVALRCDPISGHVSLYWYRQALGQGPEFLTYFNYEAQQDKSGLPNDRFSAERPEGSISTLTIQRTEQRDSAMYRCASTERIGQGASGNTIYFGEGSWLTVV.

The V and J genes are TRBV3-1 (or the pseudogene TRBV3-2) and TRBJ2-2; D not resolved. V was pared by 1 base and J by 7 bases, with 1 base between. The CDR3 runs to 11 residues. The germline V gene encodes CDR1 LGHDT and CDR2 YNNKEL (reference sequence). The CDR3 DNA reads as TGTGCCAGCAGCCAAGTCGGGGAGCTGTTTTTT. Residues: CASSQVGELFF.

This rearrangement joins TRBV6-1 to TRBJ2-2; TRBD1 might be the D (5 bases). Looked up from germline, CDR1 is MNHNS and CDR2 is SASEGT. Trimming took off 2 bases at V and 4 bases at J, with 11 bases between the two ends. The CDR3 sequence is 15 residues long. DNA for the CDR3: TGTGCCAGCAGTGAAAGAGGCAGGGTCACCGGGGAGCTGTTTTTT. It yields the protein CASSERGRVTGELFF.

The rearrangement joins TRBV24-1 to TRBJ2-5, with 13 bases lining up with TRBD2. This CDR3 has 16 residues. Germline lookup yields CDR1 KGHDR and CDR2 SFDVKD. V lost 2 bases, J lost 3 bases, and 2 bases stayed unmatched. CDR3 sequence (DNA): TGTGCCACCAGTGATTCGGGACTAGCGGGGAAAGAGACCCAGTACTTC. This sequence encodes CATSDSGLAGKETQYF.

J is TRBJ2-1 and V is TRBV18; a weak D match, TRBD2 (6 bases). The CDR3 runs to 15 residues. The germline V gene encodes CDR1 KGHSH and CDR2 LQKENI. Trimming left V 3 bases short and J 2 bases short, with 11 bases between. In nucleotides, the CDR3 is TGTGCCAGCTCACCCGCGGAGGGGCCCTACAATGAGCAGTTCTTC. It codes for CASSPAEGPYNEQFF. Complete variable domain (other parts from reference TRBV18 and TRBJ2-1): NAGVMQNPRHLVRRRGQEARLRCSPMKGHSHVYWYRQLPEEGLKFMVYLQKENIIDESGMPKERFSAEFPKEGPSILRIQQVVRGDSAAYFCASSPAEGPYNEQFFGPGTRLTVL.

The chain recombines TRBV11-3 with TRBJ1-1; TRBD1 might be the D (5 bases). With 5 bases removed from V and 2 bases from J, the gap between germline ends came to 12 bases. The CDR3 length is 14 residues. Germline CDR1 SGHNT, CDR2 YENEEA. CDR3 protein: CASSHQTANTEAFF. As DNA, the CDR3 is TGTGCCAGCAGCCACCAGACAGCAAACACTGAAGCTTTCTTT.

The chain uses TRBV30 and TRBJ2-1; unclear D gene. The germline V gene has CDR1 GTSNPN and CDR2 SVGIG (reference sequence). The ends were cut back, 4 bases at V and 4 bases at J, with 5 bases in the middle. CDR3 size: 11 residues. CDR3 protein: CAWTLYNEQFF. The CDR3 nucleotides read TGTGCCTGGACCCTATACAATGAGCAGTTCTTC.

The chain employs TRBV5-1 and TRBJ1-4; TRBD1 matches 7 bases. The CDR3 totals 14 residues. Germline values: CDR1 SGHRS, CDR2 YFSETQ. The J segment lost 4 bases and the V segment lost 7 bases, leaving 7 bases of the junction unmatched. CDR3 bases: TGCGCCAGCGGTACGGGACAGAATAATGAAAAACTGTTTTTT. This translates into CASGTGQNNEKLFF.

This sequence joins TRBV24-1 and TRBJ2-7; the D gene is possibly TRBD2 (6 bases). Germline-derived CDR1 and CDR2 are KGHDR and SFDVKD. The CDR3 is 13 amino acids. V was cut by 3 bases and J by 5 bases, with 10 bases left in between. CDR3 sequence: CATSDQWGDEQYF. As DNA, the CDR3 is TGTGCCACCAGTGATCAGTGGGGGGACGAGCAGTACTTC.

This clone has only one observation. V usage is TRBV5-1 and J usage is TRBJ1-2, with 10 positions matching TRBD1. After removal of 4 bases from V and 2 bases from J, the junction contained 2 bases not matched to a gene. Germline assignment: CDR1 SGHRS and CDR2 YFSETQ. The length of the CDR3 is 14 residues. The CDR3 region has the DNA TGCGCCAGCAGCCAGGACAGGGGGAACTATGGCTACACCTTC. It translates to CASSQDRGNYGYTF.

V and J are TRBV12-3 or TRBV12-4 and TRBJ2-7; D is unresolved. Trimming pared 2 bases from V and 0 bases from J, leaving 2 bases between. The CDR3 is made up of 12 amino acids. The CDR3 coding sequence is TGTGCCAGCAGTTTATACTCCTACGAGCAGTACTTC. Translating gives CASSLYSYEQYF.

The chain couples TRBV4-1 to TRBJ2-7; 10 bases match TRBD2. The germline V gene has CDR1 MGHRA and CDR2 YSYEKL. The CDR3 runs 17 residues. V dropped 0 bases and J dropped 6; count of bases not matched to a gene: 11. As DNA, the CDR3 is TGCGCCAGCAGCCAAGAGGAGGCGGGACTAGCGTTCGGCGAGCAGTACTTC. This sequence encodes CASSQEEAGLAFGEQYF.

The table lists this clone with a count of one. The CDR3 is CASSLSGSRFGTQYF. CDR3 bases: TGTGCCAGCAGCTTATCGGGATCCCGATTCGGGACCCAGTACTTC. This chain joins TRBV7-2 and TRBJ2-5, with D perhaps matching TRBD2 (5 bases). CDR3 size: 15 residues. Germline-derived CDR1 and CDR2 are SGHTA and FQGNSA. Trimming shortened V by 2 bases and J by 7 bases, and 17 bases separated the two germline ends. The full variable domain, in which reference TRBV7-2 and TRBJ2-5 provide the parts outside the CDR3, is GAGVSQSPSNKVTEKGKDVELRCDPISGHTALYWYRQSLGQGLEFLIYFQGNSAPDKSGLPSDRFSAERTGGSVSTLTIQRTQQEDSAVYLCASSLSGSRFGTQYFGPGTRLLVL.

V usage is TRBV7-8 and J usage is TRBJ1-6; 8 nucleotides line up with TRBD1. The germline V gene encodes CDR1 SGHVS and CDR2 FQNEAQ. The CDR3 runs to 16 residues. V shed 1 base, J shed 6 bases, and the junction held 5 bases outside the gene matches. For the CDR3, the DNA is TGTGCCAGCAGCTTAGAACCGGGACAGGTTAATTCACCCCTCCACTTT. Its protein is CASSLEPGQVNSPLHF.

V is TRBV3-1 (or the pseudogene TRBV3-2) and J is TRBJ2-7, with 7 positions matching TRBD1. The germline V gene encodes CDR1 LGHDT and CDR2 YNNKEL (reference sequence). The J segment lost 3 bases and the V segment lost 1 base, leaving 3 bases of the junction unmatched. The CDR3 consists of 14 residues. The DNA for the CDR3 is TGTGCCAGCAGCCAAGGGCAGGGGGACTACGAGCAGTACTTC. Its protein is CASSQGQGDYEQYF.